A selection of T cell receptor beta chains follows, all from one sample in a study of response to subunit inactivated influenza vaccine. From the RT-PCR reads, TCRdb called clonotypes with MiXCR, one entry per CDR3 protein. The table lists over 650,000 distinct CDR3 sequences, about 18% of them singletons, with 11% in the top ten. This specimen consisted of PBMCs from blood, obtained around 5 days after vaccination. The receptor source for this set is a man in his fifties or sixties who received an inactivated influenza vaccine. CDR3s include the opening cysteine and the closing phenylalanine or tryptophan. Fields, in order: clone size, D gene, V gene, J gene, CDR3 protein, CDR3 DNA. D genes are given only for firm matches. Expanded clones get a size class; other rows say once, few or many, or leave the size out.

few	TRBD1	TRBV9	TRBJ2-1	CASSVDRGRYNEQFF	TGTGCCAGCAGCGTAGACAGGGGGCGGTACAATGAGCAGTTCTTC
many	-	TRBV25-1	TRBJ2-3	CASSESGRSTDTQYF	TGTGCCAGCAGTGAATCGGGACGAAGCACAGATACGCAGTATTTT
many	-	TRBV15	TRBJ2-1	CATSRDRQASNEQFF	TGTGCCACCAGCAGAGATAGACAGGCGAGCAATGAGCAGTTCTTC
-	TRBD1	TRBV12-3/TRBV12-4	TRBJ2-2	CASSFRTGAVGELFF	TGTGCCAGCAGTTTTCGGACAGGGGCTGTCGGGGAGCTGTTTTTT
few	-	TRBV20-1	TRBJ1-6	CSARDGVGGGNSPLHF	TGCAGTGCTAGAGATGGGGTAGGGGGTGGGAATTCACCCCTCCACTTT
many	-	TRBV4-3	TRBJ1-4	CASSQWTVNEKLFF	TGCGCCAGCAGCCAATGGACGGTGAATGAAAAACTGTTTTTT
-	TRBD2	TRBV7-2	TRBJ2-1	CASSQGLAGGQGEQFF	TGTGCCAGCAGCCAGGGACTAGCGGGGGGGCAGGGTGAGCAGTTCTTC
-	TRBD2	TRBV12-5	TRBJ2-2	CASGLGLAGFRTGELFF	TGTGCTAGTGGCCTGGGACTAGCGGGGTTCAGGACCGGGGAGCTGTTTTTT
-	TRBD1	TRBV7-9	TRBJ2-7	CASSPRARGPYEQYF	TGTGCCAGCAGCCCGAGAGCCAGGGGGCCCTACGAGCAGTACTTC
few	-	TRBV6-1	TRBJ1-5	CASSEFGGNQPQHF	TGTGCCAGCAGTGAATTTGGGGGCAATCAGCCCCAGCATTTT
-	TRBD1	TRBV4-1	TRBJ2-1	CASRRDRGYNEQFF	TGCGCCAGCAGACGGGACAGGGGATACAATGAGCAGTTCTTC
few	TRBD2	TRBV10-3	TRBJ2-1	CAISESQLPGLAGANEQFF	TGTGCCATCAGTGAGTCGCAATTACCGGGACTAGCGGGAGCTAATGAGCAGTTCTTC
-	TRBD1	TRBV23-1	TRBJ1-5	CASSHPTGGQGNQPQHF	TGCGCCAGCAGTCACCCTACAGGGGGACAGGGCAATCAGCCCCAGCATTTT
few	-	TRBV5-1	TRBJ2-3	CASRPGQITDTQYF	TGCGCCAGCAGACCCGGACAGATCACAGATACGCAGTATTTT
-	-	TRBV5-1	TRBJ2-2	CASSAMWVPTGELFF	TGCGCCAGCAGCGCTATGTGGGTGCCTACCGGGGAGCTGTTTTTT
-	TRBD1	TRBV7-2	TRBJ1-2	CASSDRVNYGYTF	TGTGCCAGCAGTGACAGGGTAAACTATGGCTACACCTTC
-	-	TRBV12-3/TRBV12-4	TRBJ2-7	CASSLSPRSYEQYF	TGTGCCAGCAGTTTAAGCCCACGGTCCTACGAGCAGTACTTC
-	-	TRBV7-7	TRBJ2-5	CASSPGAGQETQYF	TGTGCTAGCAGCCCAGGGGCTGGACAAGAGACCCAGTACTTC
-	-	TRBV20-1	TRBJ1-4	CSAWGRMGEKLFF	TGCAGTGCTTGGGGAAGGATGGGTGAAAAACTGTTTTTT
-	-	TRBV29-1	TRBJ2-7	CSVATGGSVYEQYF	TGCAGCGTCGCAACCGGTGGATCGGTTTACGAGCAGTACTTC
-	TRBD2	TRBV10-3	TRBJ2-1	CAISESLAGDYNEQFF	TGTGCCATCAGTGAGTCACTAGCGGGAGACTACAATGAGCAGTTCTTC
once	-	TRBV6-1	TRBJ1-1	CATRTWGDTEAFF	TGTGCCACCAGAACGTGGGGGGACACTGAAGCTTTCTTT
-	TRBD2	TRBV10-3	TRBJ2-3	CAITGLAGSDTQYF	TGTGCCATCACCGGACTAGCCGGCTCAGATACGCAGTATTTT
-	-	TRBV6-2/TRBV6-3	TRBJ1-5	CASTQGGVQPQHF	TGTGCCAGCACCCAAGGGGGAGTTCAGCCCCAGCATTTT
few	-	TRBV24-1	TRBJ1-4	CATSPGQYEKLFF	TGTGCCACCAGTCCAGGGCAATATGAAAAACTGTTTTTT
few	-	TRBV10-2	TRBJ2-3	CASWAEGTPDTQYF	TGCGCCAGCTGGGCCGAAGGGACCCCAGATACGCAGTATTTT
few	-	TRBV19	TRBJ2-1	CASSIGVGLIHNEQFF	TGTGCCAGTAGTATTGGTGTGGGGTTGATCCACAATGAGCAGTTCTTC
-	-	TRBV6-2/TRBV6-3	TRBJ2-6	CASRRDTASVLTF	TGTGCCAGCAGGCGCGACACTGCGTCCGTCCTGACTTTC
-	-	TRBV28	TRBJ1-2	CASRRREVGYTF	TGTGCCAGCCGTCGTAGGGAAGTGGGCTACACCTTC